This T cell receptor (beta chain) was captured by sequencing in a study of cytomegalovirus exposure and HLA in healthy donors. Study-wide results and limits: Cytomegalovirus-associated status was assigned to 164 TCR beta chains.

The PCR used 60 Vbeta and 13 Jbeta primers. Generated by immunoSEQ multiplex PCR, the TCRdb table keeps only in-frame clones and is missing some. The sample holds some 76,000 clones; around four fifths are singletons and the top ten take about 9.5%. Points on this clone: The antigen is unknown.

The V gene's germline CDR1 is MNHEY and CDR2 SMNVEV (reference sequence). The J segment lost 0 bases and the V segment lost 3 bases, leaving 15 bases of the junction unmatched. The CDR3 is 19 residues long. This chain uses TRBV27 with TRBJ2-7; 9 nucleotides match TRBD2. The sample comprised PBMCs. The sequence derives from a woman aged 40 to 50 in good health and CMV-seropositive. CDR3 in amino acids: CASSLASSLLAGASYEQYF. DNA for the CDR3: TGTGCCAGCAGTTTGGCTTCATCCTTATTAGCGGGGGCCTCCTACGAGCAGTACTTC.